Listed below are T cell receptor beta chains from one sample, sequenced in a study of neoadjuvant anti-PD-1 for oral cavity cancer. Assay: immunoSEQ multiplex PCR; the TCRdb copy retains only in-frame clones and omits some. The data contain more than 11,000 clones, around three quarters of them singletons. Sample: PBMCs, taken after nivolumab (anti-PD-1) treatment. Receptors were obtained from a person aged 35-79 years with oral cavity squamous cell carcinoma. Both conserved end residues are part of each CDR3. D genes are given only for firm matches. Clone size is shown for a subset of rows, as once, few, many or a class of expanded clone.

v_gene	abundance	d_gene	j_gene	len	CDR3aa	CDR3nt
TRBV4-1	.	TRBD2	TRBJ2-7	16	CASSRVGLGKWDEQYF	TGCGCCAGCAGCCGCGTAGGACTAGGTAAATGGGACGAGCAGTACTTC
TRBV10-2	.	TRBD1	TRBJ1-2	14	CASNPGQGARGYTF	TGCGCCAGCAACCCGGGACAGGGGGCGAGGGGCTACACCTTC
TRBV19	.	.	TRBJ2-3	13	CASSIVAGDTQYF	TGTGCCAGTAGTATAGTTGCGGGAGATACGCAGTATTTT
TRBV19	once	TRBD1	TRBJ1-1	13	CASSRGTGTEAFF	TGTGCCAGTAGTAGGGGGACAGGCACTGAAGCTTTCTTT
TRBV19	.	TRBD1	TRBJ1-6	16	CASSYQTGPMDSPLHF	TGTGCCAGTAGTTACCAGACAGGGCCTATGGATTCACCCCTCCACTTT
TRBV11-2	.	.	TRBJ2-7	12	CASSIRAGEQYF	TGTGCCAGCAGCATCAGGGCGGGCGAGCAGTACTTC
TRBV29-1	.	.	TRBJ1-3	12	CSGVDSGNTIYF	TGCAGCGGAGTGGACTCTGGAAACACCATATATTTT
TRBV9	.	TRBD2	TRBJ2-5	15	CASSGTGTSGGELYF	TGTGCCAGCAGCGGAACCGGGACTAGCGGGGGAGAGTTGTACTTC
TRBV19	.	.	TRBJ2-2	15	CASSILGLATGELFF	TGTGCCAGTAGTATTTTAGGGTTGGCCACCGGGGAGCTGTTTTTT
TRBV29-1	.	.	TRBJ2-5	13	CSVETSRLGTQYF	TGCAGCGTTGAAACGTCGCGGTTGGGGACCCAGTACTTC
TRBV28	.	TRBD2	TRBJ2-7	15	CASSLRGGRGYEQYF	TGTGCCAGCAGTTTACGTGGTGGGAGGGGCTACGAGCAGTACTTC
TRBV15	.	.	TRBJ1-3	15	CATSRDQVSGNTIYF	TGTGCCACCAGCAGAGATCAGGTCTCTGGAAACACCATATATTTT
TRBV19	.	TRBD1	TRBJ2-3	14	CATGGQGNTDTQYF	TGTGCGACAGGGGGACAGGGCAACACAGATACGCAGTATTTT
TRBV9	.	.	TRBJ2-2	15	CASSVDGFSTGELFF	TGTGCCAGCAGCGTAGACGGGTTTAGTACCGGGGAGCTGTTTTTT
TRBV5-1	.	.	TRBJ2-5	14	CASSSPGYQETQYF	TGCGCCAGCAGCTCCCCGGGGTACCAAGAGACCCAGTACTTC
TRBV7-8	.	TRBD1	TRBJ1-1	14	CASSLTGVGTEAFF	TGTGCCAGCAGCTTAACAGGGGTGGGCACTGAAGCTTTCTTT
TRBV2	.	TRBD2	TRBJ2-1	16	CASSADFTSVGNEQFF	TGTGCCAGCAGTGCCGATTTTACTAGCGTTGGGAATGAGCAGTTCTTC
TRBV4-1	.	TRBD1	TRBJ1-2	14	CASSHGTGIYGYTF	TGCGCCAGCAGCCATGGGACAGGGATCTATGGCTACACCTTC
TRBV5-1	.	.	TRBJ2-3	15	CASSLGQGGTDTQYF	TGCGCCAGCAGCTTGGGGCAGGGGGGAACAGATACGCAGTATTTT
TRBV9	once	TRBD1	TRBJ2-7	15	CASSGWDRGRNEQYF	TGTGCCAGCAGCGGATGGGACAGGGGGCGCAACGAGCAGTACTTC
TRBV9	once	.	TRBJ2-2	15	CASSVGGTQAGELFF	TGTGCCAGCAGCGTAGGGGGCACCCAGGCCGGGGAGCTGTTTTTT
TRBV19	once	TRBD1	TRBJ2-3	16	CASSTFGTASTDTQYF	TGTGCCAGTAGTACCTTTGGGACAGCGAGCACAGATACGCAGTATTTT
TRBV7-9	.	TRBD1	TRBJ2-7	16	CASSLATGGTSYEQYF	TGTGCCAGCAGCTTAGCGACAGGGGGGACCTCCTACGAGCAGTACTTC
TRBV6-5	once	.	TRBJ2-1	12	CASSYGRGEQFF	TGTGCCAGCAGTTACGGGCGAGGTGAGCAGTTCTTC
TRBV6-1	.	.	TRBJ1-3	15	CASSAGTGLGNTIYF	TGTGCCAGCAGTGCTGGGACGGGGCTTGGAAACACCATATATTTT